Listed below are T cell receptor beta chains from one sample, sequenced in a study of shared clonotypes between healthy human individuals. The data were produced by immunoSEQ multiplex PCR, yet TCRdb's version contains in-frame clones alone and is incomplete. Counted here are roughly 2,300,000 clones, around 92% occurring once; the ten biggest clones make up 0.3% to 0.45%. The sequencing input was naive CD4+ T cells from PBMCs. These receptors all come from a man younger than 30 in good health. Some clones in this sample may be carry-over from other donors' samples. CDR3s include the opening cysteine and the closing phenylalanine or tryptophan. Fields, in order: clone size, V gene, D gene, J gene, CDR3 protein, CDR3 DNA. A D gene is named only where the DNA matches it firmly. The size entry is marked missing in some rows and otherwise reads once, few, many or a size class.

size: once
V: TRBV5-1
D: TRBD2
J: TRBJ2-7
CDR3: CASSLGTSALTYEQYF
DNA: TGCGCCAGCAGCTTAGGGACTAGCGCACTAACCTACGAGCAGTACTTC

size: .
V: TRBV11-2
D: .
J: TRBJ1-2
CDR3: CASSTYPGTFNYGYTF
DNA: TGTGCCAGCAGTACTTACCCTGGGACTTTTAACTATGGCTACACCTTC

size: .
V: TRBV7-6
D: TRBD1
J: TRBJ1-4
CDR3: CASSLNIRTGDNEKLFF
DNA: TGTGCCAGCAGCTTAAATATCCGGACAGGAGATAATGAAAAACTGTTTTTT

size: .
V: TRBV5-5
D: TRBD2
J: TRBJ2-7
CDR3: CASSFVRERSYEQYF
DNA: TGTGCCAGCAGCTTTGTGCGGGAGCGTTCCTACGAGCAGTACTTC

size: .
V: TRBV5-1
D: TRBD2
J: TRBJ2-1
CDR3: CASSLASSGGQDEQFF
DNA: TGCGCCAGCAGCTTGGCCTCGAGCGGGGGGCAAGATGAGCAGTTCTTC

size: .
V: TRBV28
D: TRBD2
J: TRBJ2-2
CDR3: CASSLLAGAGELFF
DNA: TGTGCCAGCAGTTTACTAGCGGGTGCCGGGGAGCTGTTTTTT

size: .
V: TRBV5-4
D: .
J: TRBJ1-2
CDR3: CASSLKRANYYGYTF
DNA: TGTGCCAGCAGCTTAAAAAGGGCGAACTACTATGGCTACACCTTC

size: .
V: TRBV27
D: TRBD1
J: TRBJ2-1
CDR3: CATRDRGFVGEQFF
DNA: TGTGCCACCCGGGACAGGGGGTTTGTGGGTGAGCAGTTCTTC

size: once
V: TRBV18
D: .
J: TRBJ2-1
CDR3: CASSPWWGNNEQFF
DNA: TGTGCCAGCTCACCCTGGTGGGGGAACAATGAGCAGTTCTTC

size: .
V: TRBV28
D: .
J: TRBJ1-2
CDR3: CASSFTTPVNYGYTF
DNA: TGTGCCAGCAGTTTTACTACGCCCGTGAACTATGGCTACACCTTC

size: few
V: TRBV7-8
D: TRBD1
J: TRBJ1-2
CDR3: CASSPGQTIYGYTF
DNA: TGTGCCAGCAGCCCGGGACAGACGATCTATGGCTACACCTTC

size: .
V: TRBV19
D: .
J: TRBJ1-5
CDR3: CASSILVGRGNQPQHF
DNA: TGTGCCAGTAGTATACTGGTGGGGCGAGGCAATCAGCCCCAGCATTTT

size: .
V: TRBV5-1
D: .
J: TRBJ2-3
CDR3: CASSPVRGFTDTQYF
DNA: TGCGCCAGCAGCCCTGTGAGGGGGTTCACAGATACGCAGTATTTT

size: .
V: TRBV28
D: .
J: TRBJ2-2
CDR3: CASSLSGAVVSGELFF
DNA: TGTGCCAGCAGCCTATCCGGGGCCGTCGTGAGCGGGGAGCTGTTTTTT

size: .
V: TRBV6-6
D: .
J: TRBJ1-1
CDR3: CASTEGGRSEAFF
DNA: TGTGCCAGCACTGAGGGGGGGCGGAGTGAAGCTTTCTTT

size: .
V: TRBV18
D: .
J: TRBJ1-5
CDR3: CASSPTTRNQPQHF
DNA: TGTGCCAGCTCACCTACGACAAGAAATCAGCCCCAGCATTTT

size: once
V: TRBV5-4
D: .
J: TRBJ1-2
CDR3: CASSLVGGRRDGYTF
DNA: TGTGCCAGCAGCTTGGTTGGGGGGCGCAGGGATGGCTACACCTTC

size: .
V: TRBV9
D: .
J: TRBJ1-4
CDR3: CASSVAPLPNEKLFF
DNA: TGTGCCAGCAGCGTAGCCCCCCTGCCTAATGAAAAACTGTTTTTT

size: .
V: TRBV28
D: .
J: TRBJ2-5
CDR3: CASFGMGRETQYF
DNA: TGTGCCAGCTTCGGGATGGGGCGAGAGACCCAGTACTTC

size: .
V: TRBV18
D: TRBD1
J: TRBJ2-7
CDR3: CASSPGTDEQYF
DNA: TGTGCCAGCTCACCAGGGACAGACGAGCAGTACTTC

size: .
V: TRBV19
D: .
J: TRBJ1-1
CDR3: CASTFRNTEAFF
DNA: TGTGCCAGTACTTTCAGGAACACTGAAGCTTTCTTT

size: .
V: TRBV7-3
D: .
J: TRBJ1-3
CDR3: CASSLNLGGGNTIYF
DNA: TGTGCCAGCAGCTTAAATCTGGGCGGCGGAAACACCATATATTTT

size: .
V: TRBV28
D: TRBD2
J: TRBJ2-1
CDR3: CASSLTSGTYNEQFF
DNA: TGTGCCAGCAGTTTAACTAGCGGGACCTACAATGAGCAGTTCTTC

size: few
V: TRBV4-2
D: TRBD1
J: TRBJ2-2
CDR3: CASSQAGTGNTGELFF
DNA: TGTGCCAGCAGCCAAGCCGGGACAGGGAACACCGGGGAGCTGTTTTTT

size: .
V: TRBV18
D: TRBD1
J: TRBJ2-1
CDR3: CASSRLDRGAYNEQFF
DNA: TGTGCCAGCTCACGATTGGACAGGGGAGCCTACAATGAGCAGTTCTTC

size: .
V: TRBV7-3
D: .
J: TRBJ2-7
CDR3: CASSLQGPPGEQYF
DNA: TGTGCCAGCAGCTTACAAGGACCCCCTGGGGAGCAGTACTTC

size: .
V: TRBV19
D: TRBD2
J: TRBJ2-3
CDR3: CASSIPSGRGTDTQYF
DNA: TGTGCCAGTAGTATCCCGAGCGGGAGGGGCACAGATACGCAGTATTTT

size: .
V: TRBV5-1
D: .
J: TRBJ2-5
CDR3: CASSGRSVQETQYF
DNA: TGCGCCAGCAGCGGAAGGAGCGTCCAAGAGACCCAGTACTTC

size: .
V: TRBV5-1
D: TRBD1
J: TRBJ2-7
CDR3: CASSLMGQGESEQYF
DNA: TGCGCCAGCAGCTTGATGGGACAGGGCGAGTCCGAGCAGTACTTC

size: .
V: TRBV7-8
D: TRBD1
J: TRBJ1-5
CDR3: CASSLTGGYQPQHF
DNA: TGTGCCAGCAGCCTGACAGGGGGGTATCAGCCCCAGCATTTT

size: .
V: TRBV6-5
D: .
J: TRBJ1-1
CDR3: CASFPTGGINTEAFF
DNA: TGTGCCAGCTTCCCCACCGGGGGGATTAACACTGAAGCTTTCTTT

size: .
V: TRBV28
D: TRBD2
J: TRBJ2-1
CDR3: CALGGSPYNEQFF
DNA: TGTGCCCTCGGGGGGTCGCCCTACAATGAGCAGTTCTTC

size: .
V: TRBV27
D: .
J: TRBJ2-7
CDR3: CASSLTVSYEQYF
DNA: TGTGCCAGCAGCCTGACAGTTTCCTACGAGCAGTACTTC